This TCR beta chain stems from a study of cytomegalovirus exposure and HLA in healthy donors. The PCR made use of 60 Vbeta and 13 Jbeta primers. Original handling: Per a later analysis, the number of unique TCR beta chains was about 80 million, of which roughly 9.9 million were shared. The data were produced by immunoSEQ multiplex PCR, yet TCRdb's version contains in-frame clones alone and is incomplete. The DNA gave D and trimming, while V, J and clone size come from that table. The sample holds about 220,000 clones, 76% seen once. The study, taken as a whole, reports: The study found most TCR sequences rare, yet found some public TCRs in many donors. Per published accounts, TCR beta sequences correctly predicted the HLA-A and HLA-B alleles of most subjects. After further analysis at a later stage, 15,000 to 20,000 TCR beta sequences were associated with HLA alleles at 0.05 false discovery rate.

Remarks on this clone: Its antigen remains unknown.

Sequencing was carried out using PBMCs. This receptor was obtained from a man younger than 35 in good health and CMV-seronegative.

In nucleotides, the CDR3 is TGCGCCAGCAGTGTTGAGACATTTACCTACGAGCAGTACTTC. Translating gives CASSVETFTYEQYF. The chain joins TRBV4-1 to TRBJ2-7; D is unresolved. The V and J ends lost 6 bases and 2 bases respectively, with 14 bases between them. The CDR3 is 14 amino acids. Germline values: CDR1 MGHRA, CDR2 YSYEKL.